This entry lists 31 T cell receptor beta chains sequenced from one sample in a study of blood T cells in healthy people across ages. Combining a sample-barcoded 5' primer with a J-beta primer mix, a second PCR ran for roughly 7 to 11 cycles. A single record per CDR3 protein comes from TCRdb applying MiXCR to the 5' RACE reads. The table records 600,000 or so distinct CDR3 sequences, about 28% of them present only once. The source material was blood. The receptors derive from a woman older than 75 in good health.

This clonotype was seen repeatedly, ten times or more. The V and J genes are TRBV7-2 and TRBJ2-7, with TRBD1 matching 9 bases. CDR1 and CDR2 (germline): SGHTA, FQGNSA. CDR3 size: 15 residues. V lost 1 base to trimming and J lost 3 bases; unmatched junction nucleotides: 4. CDR3 protein: CASSLVRQGGYEQYF. CDR3 coding DNA: TGTGCCAGCAGCTTAGTGCGACAGGGGGGCTACGAGCAGTACTTC.

This clonotype appeared many times. The rearrangement uses TRBV12-1 and TRBJ2-7. TRBV12-1 is deemed a pseudogene. The CDR3 has 13 amino acids. This CDR3 is CASSFRGDYEQYF. The CDR3 coding sequence is TGTGCCAGCAGCTTTAGAGGTGACTACGAGCAGTACTTC.

This clonotype was seen a handful of times. This chain joins TRBV28 and TRBJ1-1, with D maybe TRBD1 (6 bases). Germline V gene sequence: CDR1 MDHEN, CDR2 SYDVKM. The V end lost 1 base, the J end lost 5 bases, and 14 bases lay between the germline ends. The CDR3 covers 15 residues. The CDR3 nucleotides read TGTGCCAGCAGTTTATCAGGGCAGGGGTGGACTGAAGCTTTCTTT. The encoded protein is CASSLSGQGWTEAFF.

The J gene is TRBJ1-2, the V gene TRBV28; D is unclear. The CDR3 is made up of 11 amino acids. Germline CDR1 and CDR2: MDHEN and SYDVKM. The V end was cut by 6 bases, the J end by 5 bases, with 7 bases between. DNA of the CDR3: TGTGCCAGCAGGGCCCCGTATGGCTACACCTTC. This encodes CASRAPYGYTF.

The chain uses TRBV12-3 or TRBV12-4 and TRBJ1-5, with 7 bases that match TRBD1. CDR3 size: 15 residues. V dropped 10 bases and J dropped 4; count of bases not matched to a gene: 13. In DNA, the CDR3 is TGTGCCACGGGGAGAGGGGGCGGTGGAAATCAGCCCCAGCATTTT. This translates into CATGRGGGGNQPQHF.

This clonotype came up many times. The chain links TRBV15 to TRBJ2-3; TRBD1 agrees at 10 bases. This CDR3 spans 16 amino acids. V was pared by 3 bases and J by 1 base, with 4 bases of the junction left unmatched. Germline V gene data show CDR1 as LNHNV and CDR2 as YYDKDF (reference sequence). In DNA, the CDR3 is TGTGCCACCAGCAGGACAGGGGGCGTTGGCACAGATACGCAGTATTTT. Translated, it gives CATSRTGGVGTDTQYF.

This clonotype was recorded many times. The chain couples TRBV5-1 to TRBJ2-1; 10 bases are a match to TRBD2. The trim removed 5 bases at V and 7 bases at J, leaving 6 bases unmatched. This CDR3 spans 14 amino acids. CDR1 and CDR2 from the germline V gene are SGHRS and YFSETQ. Written as DNA, the CDR3 is TGCGCCAGCAGACGCAGCGGGGGGGAGAATGAGCAGTTCTTC. Translated, it gives CASRRSGGENEQFF.

There are many counts of this clonotype. This chain's CDR3 is CASSRGTRPYNEQFF. The CDR3 bases are TGTGCCAGCAGCCGCGGGACTAGACCTTACAATGAGCAGTTCTTC. The chain combines TRBV6-2 or TRBV6-3 with TRBJ2-1; TRBD2 agrees at 8 bases. With 6 bases clipped from V and 4 bases from J, the junction kept 8 bases outside the gene matches. Germline V gene lookup returns CDR1 MNHEY and CDR2 SVGEGT. This CDR3 comprises 15 residues.

The V and J genes are TRBV7-6 and TRBJ2-5; 10 nucleotides line up with TRBD2. CDR3 length equals 15 residues. The V gene end was trimmed by 0 bases and the J gene end by 4 bases; junction bases not matched to a gene: 2. Germline-derived CDR1 and CDR2 are SGHVS and FNYEAQ. CDR3 sequence (DNA): TGTGCCAGCAGCTTAGCACTAGCGGGAACAGAGACCCAGTACTTC. This encodes CASSLALAGTETQYF. Supplemented by reference TRBV7-6 and TRBJ2-5, the full variable domain reads GAGVSQSPRYKVTKRGQDVALRCDPISGHVSLYWYRQALGQGPEFLTYFNYEAQQDKSGLPNDRFSAERPEGSISTLTIQRTEQRDSAMYRCASSLALAGTETQYFGPGTRLLVL.

As concerns this clonotype: A much bigger clone sits one base away, suggesting this may be a read error. Because it lacks the conserved phenylalanine or tryptophan at the end, this CDR3 is likely a read error. The rearrangement joins TRBV3-1 to TRBJ2-3; D might be TRBD1 (6 bases). Germline V lookup: CDR1 LGHDT, CDR2 YNNKEL (reference sequence). V lost 5 bases and J lost 1, with 13 bases in between. The CDR3 spans 15 residues. CDR3: CASSLGQTRTDTQYC. CDR3 nucleotide sequence: TGTGCCAGCAGCTTAGGACAGACCCGCACAGATACGCAGTATTGT.

In regard to this clonotype: Just one base apart from a much larger clone, this may be a read error. The chain is built from TRBV5-1 and TRBJ1-1; 7 bases fit TRBD1. The CDR3 is made up of 14 amino acids. Germline-derived CDR1 and CDR2 are SGHRS and YFSETQ. CDR3 in DNA: TGCGCCGGCAGCGCTTCAGGGGGGGGAACTGAAGCTTTCTTT. Amino acids: CAGSASGGGTEAFF.

V is TRBV27 and J is TRBJ2-1, with 7 positions matching TRBD2. The germline V gene encodes CDR1 MNHEY and CDR2 SMNVEV (reference sequence). The CDR3 contains 16 residues. V shed 4 bases, J shed 10 bases, and the junction held 16 bases outside the gene matches. CDR3 sequence reads: CASSSSQIAGFFEQFF. The CDR3 region has the DNA TGTGCCAGCAGTTCTTCACAAATAGCGGGTTTCTTCGAGCAGTTCTTC.

Of note for this clonotype: A read error may be the cause here, since a much bigger clone is one base away. The CDR3 DNA reads as TGCAGTACTAGAGATTTCGCACGATACAATGAGCAGTTCTTC. Its protein product is CSTRDFARYNEQFF. The rearrangement links TRBV20-1 to TRBJ2-1; D may be TRBD2 (5 bases). CDR3 length: 14 amino acids. Germline CDR1 is DFQATT and CDR2 is SNEGSKA (reference sequence).

The gene calls are TRBV28 and TRBJ1-1; D uncertain. Trimming took 7 bases from V and 0 from J, leaving 21 bases between them. CDR3 size: 17 residues. Per germline, CDR1 MDHEN and CDR2 SYDVKM. The CDR3, as DNA: TGTGCCAGCACCTTAAGGACGGGATTTGTTATGAACACTGAAGCTTTCTTT. Its translation: CASTLRTGFVMNTEAFF. The full variable domain, its missing parts supplied by reference TRBV28 and TRBJ1-1, is DVKVTQSSRYLVKRTGEKVFLECVQDMDHENMFWYRQDPGLGLRLIYFSYDVKMKEKGDIPEGYSVSREKKERFSLILESASTNQTSMYLCASTLRTGFVMNTEAFFGQGTRLTVV.

The table lists this clonotype with many counts. The V gene is TRBV10-3, the J gene TRBJ2-1; D ambiguous. This CDR3 comprises 14 residues. Germline assignment: CDR1 ENHRY and CDR2 SYGVKD. Between the trimmed V and J ends, which lost 4 bases and 10 bases, there was a span of 17 bases. The CDR3 DNA follows: TGTGCCATCAGTGCGGTGGGGTTCGTCGACGAGCAGTTCTTC. The encoded protein is CAISAVGFVDEQFF.

Worth noting for this clonotype: Since a much larger clone is just one base distant, this may be a read error. This chain links TRBV4-2 with TRBJ1-2, with D hard to call. Germline V gene lookup returns CDR1 LGHNA and CDR2 YNFKEQ. This CDR3 region has 13 residues. V was trimmed by 2 bases and J by 10 bases, leaving 14 bases between them. The CDR3 sequence is CASSQPLRDVYTF. The CDR3 DNA reads as TGTGCCAGCAGCCAACCGTTAAGGGATGTCTACACCTTC.

In this sample, this clonotype turned up many times. The V call is TRBV29-1, the J call TRBJ2-1; D unresolved. V lost 6 bases and J lost 5, with 11 bases in between. The CDR3 length is 12 residues. Germline lookup yields CDR1 SQVTM and CDR2 ANQGSEA. The DNA of the CDR3 is TGCAGCGTATCGGACGGAGACAATGAGCAGTTCTTC. Amino acids: CSVSDGDNEQFF.

This clonotype came up many times. The rearrangement uses TRBV6-5 and TRBJ1-6, with no clear D. V lost 7 bases, J lost 7 bases, and 8 bases lay in between. Germline CDR1 is MNHEY and CDR2 is SVGAGI. CDR3 length: 12 residues. The CDR3 loop is CASTVGNSPLHF. DNA for the CDR3: TGTGCCAGCACCGTCGGAAATTCACCCCTCCACTTT.

A note on this clonotype: A much bigger clone sits one base away, suggesting this may be a read error. The V gene is TRBV10-3, the J gene TRBJ2-6; 9 bases match TRBD1. Per the germline V gene, CDR1 is ENHRY and CDR2 is SYGVKD. The CDR3 is made up of 18 amino acids. V was clipped by 5 bases and J by 0 bases; unmatched bases: 8. CDR3 in DNA: TGTGCCATCAGTAAGGCGGGACAGGGCCTCTCTGGGGCCAACGTCCTGACTTTC. This encodes CAISKAGQGLSGANVLTF.

This clonotype was counted many times. This chain connects TRBV20-1 to TRBJ2-3; 10 nucleotides agree with TRBD2. The CDR3 totals 16 residues. Per germline, CDR1 DFQATT and CDR2 SNEGSKA (reference sequence). V dropped 3 bases and J dropped 0; count of bases not matched to a gene: 6. The CDR3 sequence is CSARQRGGFSTDTQYF. The DNA of the CDR3 is TGCAGTGCTAGGCAGCGGGGGGGATTCAGCACAGATACGCAGTATTTT.

The chain joins TRBV5-1 to TRBJ2-2; 9 bases align to TRBD1. The germline CDR1 and CDR2 sequences are SGHRS and YFSETQ. V gave up 5 bases and J gave up 3 bases; unmatched junction bases: 17. The CDR3 runs to 19 residues. The CDR3 sequence is CASRSWVGTGYSDTGELFF. For the CDR3, the DNA is TGCGCCAGCAGGAGCTGGGTCGGGACAGGGTATTCGGACACCGGGGAGCTGTTTTTT. The full variable domain, with the rest looked up from reference TRBV5-1 and TRBJ2-2, is KAGVTQTPRYLIKTRGQQVTLSCSPISGHRSVSWYQQTPGQGLQFLFEYFSETQRNKGNFPGRFSGRQFSNSRSEMNVSTLELGDSALYLCASRSWVGTGYSDTGELFFGEGSRLTVL.

This clonotype was seen repeatedly, ten times or more. The rearrangement links TRBV15 to TRBJ1-1; TRBD1 agrees at 9 bases. CDR1 and CDR2 from the germline V gene are LNHNV and YYDKDF (reference sequence). This CDR3 is 14 amino acids long. With V trimmed by 4 bases and J by 4 bases, 4 bases remained unmatched. CDR3 sequence reads: CATSTSTGGTEAFF. The CDR3 coding sequence is TGTGCCACCAGCACGTCGACAGGGGGCACTGAAGCTTTCTTT.

The genes are TRBV7-2 and TRBJ2-5; 7 nucleotides align to TRBD1. Germline V gives CDR1 SGHTA, CDR2 FQGNSA. Trimming at V came to 5 bases and at J to 11 bases, leaving 14 bases not matched to a gene. The CDR3 spans 14 residues. CDR3 amino acids: CASSHRDRSNEQYF. DNA for the CDR3: TGTGCCAGCAGCCACCGGGACAGATCCAATGAGCAGTACTTC.

This clonotype showed up many times. The chain uses TRBV6-2 or TRBV6-3 and TRBJ2-1, with D maybe TRBD1 (6 bases). Trimming removed 6 bases from V and 3 bases from J, with 15 bases in between. Germline V gene data show CDR1 as MNHEY and CDR2 as SVGEGT. This CDR3 region has 15 residues. The CDR3: CASRAQGRYYNEQFF. CDR3 in DNA: TGTGCCAGCAGGGCACAGGGAAGGTACTACAATGAGCAGTTCTTC.

This clonotype was picked up a small number of times. The genes are TRBV4-3 and TRBJ2-1, with 10 bases matching TRBD2. In germline, CDR1 is LGHNA, CDR2 YSLEER. V was pared by 2 bases and J by 9 bases, with 7 bases of the junction left unmatched. The CDR3 runs to 15 residues. The CDR3 region has the DNA TGCGCCAGCAGCCAAAAAGCGGGGGGGCCGTCTGAGCAGTTCTTC. Translated: CASSQKAGGPSEQFF.

Many counts were recorded for this clonotype. The chain joins TRBV29-1 to TRBJ2-5; D is ambiguous. With 6 bases removed from V and 4 bases from J, the gap between germline ends came to 18 bases. This CDR3 is built from 14 residues. From germline, CDR1 is SQVTM and CDR2 ANQGSEA. As DNA, the CDR3 is TGCAGCGTAATAAGGGTAGAGGTAGGAGAGACCCAGTACTTC. Encoded protein: CSVIRVEVGETQYF.

This clonotype was seen more than once but under ten times. The rearrangement links TRBV6-1 to TRBJ1-4, with D unresolved. The CDR3 length is 14 residues. V lost 8 bases and J lost 2, with 12 bases in between. In germline, CDR1 is MNHNS, CDR2 SASEGT. The CDR3 reads CASGEYRTNEKLFF. CDR3 nucleotide sequence: TGTGCCAGCGGGGAATATCGCACTAATGAAAAACTGTTTTTT.

This clonotype was counted between two and nine times. Here the CDR3 reads CSASTAGGSFNYGYTF. The CDR3, as DNA: TGCAGTGCTAGTACGGCTGGCGGGAGCTTTAACTATGGCTACACCTTC. The rearrangement joins TRBV20-1 to TRBJ1-2; unclear D gene. The V end lost 3 bases, the J end lost 1 base, and 18 bases lay between the germline ends. CDR3 length: 16 amino acids. Germline V gene data show CDR1 as DFQATT and CDR2 as SNEGSKA (reference sequence).

This clonotype has a handful of counts. A clone one base away is much larger, so this may be a read error. The chain has TRBV7-2 and TRBJ2-7, with TRBD1 matching over 9 bases. CDR3 length: 18 residues. Germline V gene lookup returns CDR1 SGHTA and CDR2 FQGNSA. The J segment lost 7 bases and the V segment lost 4 bases, leaving 20 bases of the junction unmatched. CDR3 residues: CASSWNRPGTGNDNEQYF. In DNA, the CDR3 is TGTGCCAGCAGCTGGAACCGGCCGGGGACAGGGAACGACAATGAGCAGTACTTC.

This rearrangement joins TRBV30 to TRBJ1-5; no definite D call. Trimming removed 1 base from V and 0 bases from J, with 10 bases in between. CDR3 length equals 15 residues. The germline CDR1 and CDR2 sequences are GTSNPN and SVGIG (reference sequence). This chain's CDR3 is CAWSADLPSNQPQHF. Here the CDR3 DNA reads TGTGCCTGGAGTGCCGACCTACCTAGCAATCAGCCCCAGCATTTT.

This clonotype was seen more than once but under ten times. The chain joins TRBV7-2 to TRBJ2-7; TRBD2 aligns across 10 bases. Trimming took 2 bases from V and 7 from J; bases not matched to a gene: 23. Germline V gives CDR1 SGHTA, CDR2 FQGNSA. CDR3 size: 20 residues. CDR3 amino acids: CASSLFPPSGGPILYNEQYF. The CDR3 DNA sequence: TGTGCCAGCAGCTTATTTCCGCCTAGCGGGGGCCCTATACTATACAATGAGCAGTACTTC.